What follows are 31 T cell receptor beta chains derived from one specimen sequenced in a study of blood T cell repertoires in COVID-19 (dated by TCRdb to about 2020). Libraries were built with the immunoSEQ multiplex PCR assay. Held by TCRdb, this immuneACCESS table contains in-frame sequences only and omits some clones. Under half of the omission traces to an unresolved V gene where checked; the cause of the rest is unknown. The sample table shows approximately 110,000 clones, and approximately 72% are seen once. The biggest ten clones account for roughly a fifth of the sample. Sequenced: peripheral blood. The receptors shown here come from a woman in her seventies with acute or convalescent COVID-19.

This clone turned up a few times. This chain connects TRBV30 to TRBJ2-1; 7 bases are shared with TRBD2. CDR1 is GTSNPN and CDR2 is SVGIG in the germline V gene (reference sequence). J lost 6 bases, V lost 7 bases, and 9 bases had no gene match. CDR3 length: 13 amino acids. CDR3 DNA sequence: TGTGCCTCCACTTTCGGGGGGATCAATGAGCAGTTCTTC. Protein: CASTFGGINEQFF. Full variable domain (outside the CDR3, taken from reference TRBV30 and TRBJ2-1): SQTIHQWPATLVQPVGSPLSLECTVEGTSNPNLYWYRQAAGRGLQLLFYSVGIGQISSEVPQNLSASRPQDRQFILSSKKLLLSDSGFYLCASTFGGINEQFFGPGTRLTVL.

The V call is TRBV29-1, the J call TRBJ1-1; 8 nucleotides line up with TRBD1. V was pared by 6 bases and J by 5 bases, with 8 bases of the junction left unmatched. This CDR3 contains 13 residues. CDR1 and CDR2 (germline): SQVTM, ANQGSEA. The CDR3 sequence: CSVVTGERTEAFF. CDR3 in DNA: TGCAGCGTGGTGACAGGGGAAAGAACTGAAGCTTTCTTT.

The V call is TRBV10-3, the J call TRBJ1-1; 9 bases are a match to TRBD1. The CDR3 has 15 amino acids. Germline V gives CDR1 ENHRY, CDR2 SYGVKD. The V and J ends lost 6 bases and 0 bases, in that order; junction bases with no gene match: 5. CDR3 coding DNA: TGTGCCATCAGGCTACAGGGGGCCTTGAACACTGAAGCTTTCTTT. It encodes CAIRLQGALNTEAFF.

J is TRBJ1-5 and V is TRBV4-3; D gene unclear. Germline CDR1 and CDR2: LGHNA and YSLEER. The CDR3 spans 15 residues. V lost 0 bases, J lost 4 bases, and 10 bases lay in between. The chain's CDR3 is CASSQDGEQNQPQHF. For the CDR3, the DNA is TGCGCCAGCAGCCAAGACGGGGAACAAAATCAGCCCCAGCATTTT.

CDR3 sequence: CASSRDRVIESPLHF. The CDR3 DNA follows: TGTGCCAGCAGTCGGGACAGGGTGATAGAATCACCCCTCCACTTT. This chain joins TRBV2 and TRBJ1-6, with 9 bases that match TRBD1. The germline V gene encodes CDR1 SNHLY and CDR2 FYNNEI. This CDR3 is 15 amino acids long. Trimming at V came to 5 bases and at J to 10 bases, leaving 9 bases not matched to a gene. Full variable domain (outside the CDR3, taken from reference TRBV2 and TRBJ1-6): EPEVTQTPSHQVTQMGQEVILRCVPISNHLYFYWYRQILGQKVEFLVSFYNNEISEKSEIFDDQFSVERPDGSNFTLKIRSTKLEDSAMYFCASSRDRVIESPLHFGNGTRLTVT.

As DNA, the CDR3 is TGTGCCAGCAGCTTCGGGCAGACAGGGTTGAAGCAGCAGTACTTC. Translation: CASSFGQTGLKQQYF. The rearrangement joins TRBV7-9 to TRBJ2-7; TRBD1 matches 7 bases. The V segment lost 3 bases and the J segment 8 bases; nucleotides outside the gene matches: 13. CDR1 and CDR2 (germline): SEHNR, FQNEAQ (reference sequence). The CDR3 covers 15 residues.

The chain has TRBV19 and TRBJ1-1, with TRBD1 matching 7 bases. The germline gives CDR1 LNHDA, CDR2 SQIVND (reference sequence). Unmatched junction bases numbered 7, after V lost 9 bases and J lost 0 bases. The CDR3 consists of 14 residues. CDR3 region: CASVRDSLNTEAFF. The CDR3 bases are TGTGCCAGCGTAAGGGACAGCTTGAACACTGAAGCTTTCTTT.

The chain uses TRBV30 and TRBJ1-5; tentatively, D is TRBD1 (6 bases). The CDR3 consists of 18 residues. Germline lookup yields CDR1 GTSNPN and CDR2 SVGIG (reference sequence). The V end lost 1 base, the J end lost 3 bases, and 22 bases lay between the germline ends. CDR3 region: CAWSANPTGFTINQPQHF. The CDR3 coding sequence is TGTGCCTGGAGTGCCAACCCCACAGGGTTTACCATCAATCAGCCCCAGCATTTT.

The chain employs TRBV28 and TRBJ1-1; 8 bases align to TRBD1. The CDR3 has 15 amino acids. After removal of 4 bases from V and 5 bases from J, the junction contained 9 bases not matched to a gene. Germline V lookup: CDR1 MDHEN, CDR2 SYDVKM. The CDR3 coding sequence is TGTGCCAGCAGTTCCCCCAGGGGGCGCTGGACTGAAGCTTTCTTT. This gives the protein CASSSPRGRWTEAFF.

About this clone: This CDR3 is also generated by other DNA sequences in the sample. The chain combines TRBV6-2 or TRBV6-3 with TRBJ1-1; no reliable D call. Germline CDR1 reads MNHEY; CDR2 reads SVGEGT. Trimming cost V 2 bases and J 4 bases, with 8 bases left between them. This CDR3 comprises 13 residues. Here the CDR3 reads CASSYGGSTEAFF. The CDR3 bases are TGTGCCAGCAGTTACGGCGGGAGCACTGAAGCTTTCTTT.

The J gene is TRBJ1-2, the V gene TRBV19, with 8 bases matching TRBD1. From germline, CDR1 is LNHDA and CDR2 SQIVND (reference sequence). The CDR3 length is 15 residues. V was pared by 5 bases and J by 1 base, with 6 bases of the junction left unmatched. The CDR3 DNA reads TGTGCCAGTAGTTTAGGGACAGGCCTTAACTATGGCTACACCTTC. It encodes CASSLGTGLNYGYTF.

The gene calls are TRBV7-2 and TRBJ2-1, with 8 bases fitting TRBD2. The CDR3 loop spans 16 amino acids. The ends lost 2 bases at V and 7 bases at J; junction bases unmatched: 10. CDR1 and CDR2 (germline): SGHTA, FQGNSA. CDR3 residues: CASSLWGTGGQNEQFF. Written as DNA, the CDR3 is TGTGCCAGCAGCTTATGGGGAACGGGGGGGCAGAATGAGCAGTTCTTC. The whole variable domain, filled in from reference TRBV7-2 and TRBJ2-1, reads GAGVSQSPSNKVTEKGKDVELRCDPISGHTALYWYRQSLGQGLEFLIYFQGNSAPDKSGLPSDRFSAERTGGSVSTLTIQRTQQEDSAVYLCASSLWGTGGQNEQFFGPGTRLTVL.

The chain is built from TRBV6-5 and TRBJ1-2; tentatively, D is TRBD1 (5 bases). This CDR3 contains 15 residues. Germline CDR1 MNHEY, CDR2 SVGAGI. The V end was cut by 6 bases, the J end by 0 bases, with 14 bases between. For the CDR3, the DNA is TGTGCCAGCAGGGCGCGGGGCCAAGCTAACTATGGCTACACCTTC. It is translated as CASRARGQANYGYTF.

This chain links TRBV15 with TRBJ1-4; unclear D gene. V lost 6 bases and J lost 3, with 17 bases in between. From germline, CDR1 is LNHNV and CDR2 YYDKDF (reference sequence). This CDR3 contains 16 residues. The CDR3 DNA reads TGTGCCACCAGTAGCCTTTGGGTGGGTGCTAATGAAAAACTGTTTTTT. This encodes CATSSLWVGANEKLFF.

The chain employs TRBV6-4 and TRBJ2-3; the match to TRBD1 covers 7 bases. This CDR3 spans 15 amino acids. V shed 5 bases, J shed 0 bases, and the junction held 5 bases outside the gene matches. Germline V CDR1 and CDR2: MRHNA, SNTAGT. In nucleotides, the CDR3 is TGTGCCAGCAGTAGACAGGGCCACAGCACAGATACGCAGTATTTT. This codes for CASSRQGHSTDTQYF.

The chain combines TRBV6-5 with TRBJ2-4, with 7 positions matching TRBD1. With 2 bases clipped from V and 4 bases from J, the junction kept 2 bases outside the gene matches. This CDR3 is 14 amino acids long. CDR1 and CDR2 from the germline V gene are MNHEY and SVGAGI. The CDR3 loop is CASSYPGQKNIQYF. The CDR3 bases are TGTGCCAGCAGTTACCCGGGACAGAAAAACATTCAGTACTTC.

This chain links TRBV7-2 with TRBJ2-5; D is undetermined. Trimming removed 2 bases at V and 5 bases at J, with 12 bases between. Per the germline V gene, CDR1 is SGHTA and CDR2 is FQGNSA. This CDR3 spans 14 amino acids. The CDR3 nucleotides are TGTGCCAGCAGCTTATACTCTCCGGTGGAGACCCAGTACTTC. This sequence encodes CASSLYSPVETQYF.

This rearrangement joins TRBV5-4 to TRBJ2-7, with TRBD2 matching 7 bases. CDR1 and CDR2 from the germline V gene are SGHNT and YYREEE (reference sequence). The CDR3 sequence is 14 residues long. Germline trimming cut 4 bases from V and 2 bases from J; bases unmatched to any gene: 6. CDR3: CASSPSSGAYEQYF. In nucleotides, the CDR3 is TGTGCCAGCAGCCCTTCTAGCGGAGCCTACGAGCAGTACTTC. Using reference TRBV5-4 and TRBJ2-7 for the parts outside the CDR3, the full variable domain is ETGVTQSPTHLIKTRGQQVTLRCSSQSGHNTVSWYQQALGQGPQFIFQYYREEENGRGNFPPRFSGLQFPNYSSELNVNALELDDSALYLCASSPSSGAYEQYFGPGTRLTVT.

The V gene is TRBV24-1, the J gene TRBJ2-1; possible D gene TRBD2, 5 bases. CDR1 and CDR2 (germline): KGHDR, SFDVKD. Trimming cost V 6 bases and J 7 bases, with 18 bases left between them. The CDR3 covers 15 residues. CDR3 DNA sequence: TGTGCCACCAGTAGTCCAAACCCGGGGTTGAATGAGCAGTTCTTC. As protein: CATSSPNPGLNEQFF.

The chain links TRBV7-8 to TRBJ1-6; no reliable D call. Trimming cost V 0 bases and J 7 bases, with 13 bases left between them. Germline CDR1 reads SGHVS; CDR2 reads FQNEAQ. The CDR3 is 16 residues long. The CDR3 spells CASSLAPRQANSPLHF. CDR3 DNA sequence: TGTGCCAGCAGCTTAGCGCCTCGTCAGGCCAATTCACCCCTCCACTTT.

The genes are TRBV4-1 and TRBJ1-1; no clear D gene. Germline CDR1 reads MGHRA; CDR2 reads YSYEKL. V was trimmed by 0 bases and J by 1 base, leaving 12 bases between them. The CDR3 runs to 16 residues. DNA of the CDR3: TGCGCCAGCAGCCAAGAAATTAGCCGGCGGAACACTGAAGCTTTCTTT. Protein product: CASSQEISRRNTEAFF.

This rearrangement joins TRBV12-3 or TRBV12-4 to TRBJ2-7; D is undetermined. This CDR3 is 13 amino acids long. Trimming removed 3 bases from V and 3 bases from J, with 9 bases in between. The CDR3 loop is CASSFGQDYEQYF. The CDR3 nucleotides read TGTGCCAGCAGTTTTGGTCAGGACTACGAGCAGTACTTC.

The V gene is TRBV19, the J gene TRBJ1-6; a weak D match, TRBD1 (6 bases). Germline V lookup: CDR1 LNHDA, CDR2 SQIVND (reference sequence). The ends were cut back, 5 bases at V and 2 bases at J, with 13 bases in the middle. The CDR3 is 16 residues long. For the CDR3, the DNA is TGTGCCAGTAGTCCTAGACAGGTCGCCTATAATTCACCCCTCCACTTT. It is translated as CASSPRQVAYNSPLHF.

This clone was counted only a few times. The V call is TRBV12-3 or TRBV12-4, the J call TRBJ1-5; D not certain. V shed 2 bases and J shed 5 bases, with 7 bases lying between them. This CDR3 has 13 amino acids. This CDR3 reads CASSLLEDQPQHF. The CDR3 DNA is TGTGCCAGCAGTTTACTTGAGGATCAGCCCCAGCATTTT.

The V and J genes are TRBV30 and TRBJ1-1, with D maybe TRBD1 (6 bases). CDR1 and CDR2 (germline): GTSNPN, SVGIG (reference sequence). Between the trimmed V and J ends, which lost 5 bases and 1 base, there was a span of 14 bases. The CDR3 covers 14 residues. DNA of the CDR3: TGTGCCTGGTCTTACCACAGGGAGAACACTGAAGCTTTCTTT. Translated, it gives CAWSYHRENTEAFF.

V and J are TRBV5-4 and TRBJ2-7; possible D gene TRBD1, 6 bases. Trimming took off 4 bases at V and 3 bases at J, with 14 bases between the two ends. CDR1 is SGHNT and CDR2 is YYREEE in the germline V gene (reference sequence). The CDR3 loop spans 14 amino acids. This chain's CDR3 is CASSPPGQNYEQYF. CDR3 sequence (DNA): TGTGCCAGCAGCCCCCCAGGACAGAACTACGAGCAGTACTTC.

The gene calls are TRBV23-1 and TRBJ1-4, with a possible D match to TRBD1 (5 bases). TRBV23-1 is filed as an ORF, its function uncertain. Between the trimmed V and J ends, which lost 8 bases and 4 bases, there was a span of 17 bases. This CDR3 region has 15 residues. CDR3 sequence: CASAPGGKDNEKLFF. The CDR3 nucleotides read TGCGCCAGCGCCCCTGGGGGGAAGGATAATGAAAAACTGTTTTTT.

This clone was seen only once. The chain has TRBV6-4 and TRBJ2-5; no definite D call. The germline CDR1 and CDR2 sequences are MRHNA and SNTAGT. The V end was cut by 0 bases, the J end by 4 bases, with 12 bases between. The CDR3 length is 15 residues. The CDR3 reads CASSDSSRGPETQYF. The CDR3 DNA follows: TGTGCCAGCAGTGACTCTTCTCGTGGGCCAGAGACCCAGTACTTC.

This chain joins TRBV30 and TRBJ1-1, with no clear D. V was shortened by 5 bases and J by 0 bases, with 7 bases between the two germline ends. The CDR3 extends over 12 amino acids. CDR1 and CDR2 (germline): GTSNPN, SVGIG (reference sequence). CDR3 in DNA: TGTGCCTGGGCACAAATGAACACTGAAGCTTTCTTT. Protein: CAWAQMNTEAFF.

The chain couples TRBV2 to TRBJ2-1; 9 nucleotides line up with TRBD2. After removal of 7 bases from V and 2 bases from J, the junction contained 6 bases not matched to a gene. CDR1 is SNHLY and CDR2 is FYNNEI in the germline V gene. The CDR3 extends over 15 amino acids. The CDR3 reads CASTPAGGPYNEQFF. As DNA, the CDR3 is TGTGCCAGCACCCCAGCGGGGGGCCCCTACAATGAGCAGTTCTTC.

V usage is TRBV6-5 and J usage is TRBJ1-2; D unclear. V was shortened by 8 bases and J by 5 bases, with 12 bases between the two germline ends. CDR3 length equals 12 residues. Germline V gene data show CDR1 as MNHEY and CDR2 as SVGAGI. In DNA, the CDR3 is TGTGCCAGCTCCGTTGAGGGTTATGGCTACACCTTC. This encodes CASSVEGYGYTF.